Each of the 28 T cell receptor beta chains below was sequenced from the same sample in a study of blood T cell repertoires in COVID-19. Assay: immunoSEQ multiplex PCR; the TCRdb copy retains only in-frame clones and omits some. The sample has 140,000 to 150,000 clones, roughly 90% seen once; the top ten hold about 2.5%. The sequenced material came from peripheral blood. The receptors were gathered from a human donor with COVID-19, enrolled during active disease. The donor label of this sample is uncertain.

This sequence joins TRBV5-1 and TRBJ2-2; 10 bases agree with TRBD2. Germline CDR1 and CDR2: SGHRS and YFSETQ. The V gene end was trimmed by 3 bases and the J gene end by 6 bases; junction bases not matched to a gene: 8. The CDR3 contains 16 residues. The CDR3: CASSSSGTSVAGELFF. The CDR3 DNA follows: TGCGCCAGCAGCTCCTCCGGGACTAGCGTCGCCGGGGAGCTGTTTTTT.

The V call is TRBV11-3, the J call TRBJ2-7; 9 bases line up with TRBD1. The CDR3 runs to 15 residues. V was pared by 3 bases and J by 5 bases, with 8 bases of the junction left unmatched. Germline V gene sequence: CDR1 SGHNT, CDR2 YENEEA. CDR3 nucleotide sequence: TGTGCCAGCAGCTTCGGACAGGGGTTGGAGAACGAGCAGTACTTC. It is translated as CASSFGQGLENEQYF.

The chain joins TRBV18 to TRBJ1-5; 7 nucleotides agree with TRBD1. V dropped 2 bases and J dropped 7; count of bases not matched to a gene: 11. CDR1 KGHSH and CDR2 LQKENI come from the germline V gene. The CDR3 is 16 amino acids. The CDR3 coding sequence is TGTGCCAGCTCACCATCTAAGGACAGGCCGGGACAGCCCCAGCATTTT. Its translation is CASSPSKDRPGQPQHF.

The chain recombines TRBV3-1 (or the pseudogene TRBV3-2) with TRBJ2-5, with a weak D call TRBD2 (5 bases). This CDR3 is 17 amino acids long. Germline values: CDR1 LGHDT, CDR2 YNNKEL (reference sequence). V gave up 0 bases and J gave up 4 bases, with 18 bases separating them. CDR3 DNA: TGTGCCAGCAGCCAAGATCGGAAGGGTGAGGCGGGAGAGACCCAGTACTTC. This sequence encodes CASSQDRKGEAGETQYF.

V is TRBV7-2 and J is TRBJ2-3; 7 positions match TRBD2. CDR1 SGHTA and CDR2 FQGNSA come from the germline V gene. This CDR3 has 14 residues. The J segment lost 6 bases and the V segment lost 4 bases, leaving 7 bases of the junction unmatched. CDR3 coding DNA: TGTGCCAGCAGCTCCCGGGACTACGGGGATACGCAGTATTTT. It specifies CASSSRDYGDTQYF. The whole variable domain, filled in from reference TRBV7-2 and TRBJ2-3, reads GAGVSQSPSNKVTEKGKDVELRCDPISGHTALYWYRQSLGQGLEFLIYFQGNSAPDKSGLPSDRFSAERTGGSVSTLTIQRTQQEDSAVYLCASSSRDYGDTQYFGPGTRLTVL.

The V and J genes are TRBV3-1 (or the pseudogene TRBV3-2) and TRBJ1-2, with 7 bases identical to TRBD1. Germline CDR1 LGHDT, CDR2 YNNKEL (reference sequence). Losses at the gene ends were 4 bases for V and 8 bases for J; bases not matched to a gene: 10. The CDR3 loop spans 14 amino acids. In nucleotides, the CDR3 is TGTGCCAGCAGCCCCCCGGGACAGAATTACGGCTACACCTTC. Residues: CASSPPGQNYGYTF.

The chain uses TRBV2 and TRBJ1-4; D is perhaps TRBD1 (5 bases). This CDR3 comprises 13 residues. Per germline, CDR1 SNHLY and CDR2 FYNNEI. Trimming cost V 8 bases and J 1 base, with 8 bases left between them. CDR3 nucleotide sequence: TGTGCCAGCTCAGGACAAACTAATGAAAAACTGTTTTTT. Translation gives CASSGQTNEKLFF.

The chain carries TRBV5-1 and TRBJ1-3; 8 bases align to TRBD1. CDR3 length: 16 residues. The V segment lost 0 bases and the J segment 0 bases; nucleotides outside the gene matches: 2. Germline CDR1 is SGHRS and CDR2 is YFSETQ. The chain's CDR3 is CASSLAQGASGNTIYF. CDR3 coding DNA: TGCGCCAGCAGCTTGGCCCAGGGGGCCTCTGGAAACACCATATATTTT.

The chain employs TRBV19 and TRBJ2-7; perhaps TRBD2 as D (7 bases). V was trimmed by 3 bases and J by 2 bases, leaving 11 bases between them. The germline V gene encodes CDR1 LNHDA and CDR2 SQIVND (reference sequence). CDR3 length equals 14 residues. The CDR3 reads CASSMGAGAYEQYF. The DNA for the CDR3 is TGTGCCAGTAGTATGGGGGCGGGGGCCTACGAGCAGTACTTC.

The chain has TRBV30 and TRBJ1-6; TRBD1 matches at 8 bases. J was trimmed by 10 bases and V by 1 base; bases with no gene match: 3. The CDR3 loop spans 13 amino acids. CDR1 is GTSNPN and CDR2 is SVGIG in the germline V gene (reference sequence). CDR3 sequence (DNA): TGTGCCTGGAGTGGCCGGACAGGGTCACCCCTCCACTTT. This gives the protein CAWSGRTGSPLHF. Full variable domain (missing parts from reference TRBV30 and TRBJ1-6): SQTIHQWPATLVQPVGSPLSLECTVEGTSNPNLYWYRQAAGRGLQLLFYSVGIGQISSEVPQNLSASRPQDRQFILSSKKLLLSDSGFYLCAWSGRTGSPLHFGNGTRLTVT.

The V and J genes are TRBV7-9 and TRBJ1-3; 8 nucleotides line up with TRBD1. Per the germline V gene, CDR1 is SEHNR and CDR2 is FQNEAQ (reference sequence). CDR3 length: 16 amino acids. Unmatched junction bases numbered 9, after V lost 5 bases and J lost 3 bases. The CDR3 DNA reads as TGTGCCAGCAGCGTAGGACAGGGTTTGGATGGAAACACCATATATTTT. Amino acids: CASSVGQGLDGNTIYF.

This clone was seen once. The chain carries TRBV4-1 and TRBJ2-7; 11 bases map to TRBD2. CDR3 size: 17 residues. J lost 5 bases, V lost 0 bases, and 9 bases had no gene match. CDR1 and CDR2 (germline): MGHRA, YSYEKL. CDR3 nucleotides: TGCGCCAGCAGCCAAGATATCCGACTAGCGGGGATAAACGAGCAGTACTTC. This codes for CASSQDIRLAGINEQYF.

V is TRBV30 and J is TRBJ2-3; weak D call: TRBD1 (6 bases). V was pared by 5 bases and J by 4 bases, with 13 bases between. The germline CDR1 and CDR2 sequences are GTSNPN and SVGIG (reference sequence). The length of the CDR3 is 13 residues. DNA for the CDR3: TGTGCCTGGGAAGGGGGAATCGCAGATACGCAGTATTTT. Translated: CAWEGGIADTQYF.

V usage is TRBV2 and J usage is TRBJ2-6; perhaps TRBD2 as D (5 bases). The germline V and J ends were trimmed by 8 bases and 0 bases, with 20 bases remaining between them. In germline, CDR1 is SNHLY, CDR2 FYNNEI. CDR3 length: 18 residues. The CDR3 protein is CASGRLVFLLSGANVLTF. The DNA of the CDR3 is TGTGCCAGCGGGAGACTTGTTTTCCTACTCTCTGGGGCCAACGTCCTGACTTTC. Combining the CDR3 with reference TRBV2 and TRBJ2-6 gives the whole variable domain EPEVTQTPSHQVTQMGQEVILRCVPISNHLYFYWYRQILGQKVEFLVSFYNNEISEKSEIFDDQFSVERPDGSNFTLKIRSTKLEDSAMYFCASGRLVFLLSGANVLTFGAGSRLTVL.

The chain links TRBV29-1 to TRBJ2-1, with a tentative D call TRBD2 (6 bases). With 5 bases removed from V and 4 bases from J, the gap between germline ends came to 18 bases. This CDR3 contains 15 residues. The germline V gene has CDR1 SQVTM and CDR2 ANQGSEA. The CDR3, as DNA: TGCAGCGTTCTAACCGGAGCGGGCCTTTACAATGAGCAGTTCTTC. This codes for CSVLTGAGLYNEQFF.

This chain joins TRBV27 and TRBJ2-5; no clear D gene. The V gene's germline CDR1 is MNHEY and CDR2 SMNVEV (reference sequence). This CDR3 has 11 residues. The V and J ends lost 4 bases and 7 bases respectively, with 7 bases between them. The CDR3 loop reads CASSYAGTQYF. The CDR3 bases are TGTGCCAGCAGTTACGCAGGGACCCAGTACTTC.

This chain joins TRBV12-5 and TRBJ1-2; D call uncertain. The ends were cut back, 2 bases at V and 7 bases at J, with 8 bases in the middle. The CDR3 length is 12 residues. The V gene's germline CDR1 is LGHNT and CDR2 FRNRAP. In DNA form, the CDR3 reads TGTGCTAGTGGTTTGTTCTCCGGTGGCTACACCTTC. This encodes CASGLFSGGYTF.

The V and J genes are TRBV18 and TRBJ1-1; D not resolved. The V gene lost 5 bases and the J gene lost 1 base, with 8 bases spanning the gap. The CDR3 has 13 residues. Germline values: CDR1 KGHSH, CDR2 LQKENI. The CDR3 sequence is CASSAGPNTEAFF. DNA of the CDR3: TGTGCCAGCTCAGCCGGTCCGAACACTGAAGCTTTCTTT.

This clone appeared a single time. The chain is built from TRBV5-6 and TRBJ2-2; TRBD1 matches 8 bases. V lost 0 bases and J lost 3; bases outside the gene matches: 7. This CDR3 contains 17 residues. CDR1 SGHDT and CDR2 YYEEEE come from the germline V gene. This CDR3 is CASSLVQGAWDTGELFF. The CDR3 DNA follows: TGTGCCAGCAGCTTGGTGCAGGGGGCGTGGGACACCGGGGAGCTGTTTTTT.

The rearrangement links TRBV11-2 to TRBJ1-1, with a weak D call TRBD1 (5 bases). This CDR3 is built from 15 residues. V was trimmed by 2 bases and J by 1 base, leaving 11 bases between them. Per germline, CDR1 SGHAT and CDR2 FQNNGV. The chain's CDR3 is CASSLWAGENTEAFF. CDR3 DNA: TGTGCCAGCAGCTTATGGGCGGGGGAGAACACTGAAGCTTTCTTT.

V is TRBV29-1 and J is TRBJ1-5; D is unclear. V dropped 4 bases and J dropped 6 bases, with 13 bases sitting between them. Germline V gene data show CDR1 as SQVTM and CDR2 as ANQGSEA. The CDR3 spans 13 residues. CDR3 nucleotide sequence: TGCAGCGTTGGCGTTTCGCGCGGTCAGCCCCAGCATTTT. Protein sequence: CSVGVSRGQPQHF. The entire variable domain, with the rest obtained from reference TRBV29-1 and TRBJ1-5, is as follows: SAVISQKPSRDICQRGTSLTIQCQVDSQVTMMFWYRQQPGQSLTLIATANQGSEATYESGFVIDKFPISRPNLTFSTLTVSNMSPEDSSIYLCSVGVSRGQPQHFGDGTRLSIL.

This clone was seen a single time. The chain uses TRBV10-3 and TRBJ1-4; 8 nucleotides align to TRBD1. Germline V CDR1 and CDR2: ENHRY, SYGVKD. The V gene end was trimmed by 7 bases and the J gene end by 7 bases; junction bases not matched to a gene: 8. This CDR3 spans 14 amino acids. CDR3 loop: CAITPGDRSEKLFF. CDR3 coding DNA: TGTGCCATCACCCCTGGGGACAGGTCTGAAAAACTGTTTTTT.

The CDR3 loop reads CASSQISDNYGYTF. The CDR3 DNA reads TGTGCCAGCAGCCAAATTTCAGATAACTATGGCTACACCTTC. This rearrangement joins TRBV3-1 (or the pseudogene TRBV3-2) to TRBJ1-2, with D uncertain. This CDR3 is built from 14 residues. Trimming took off 2 bases at V and 1 base at J, with 8 bases between the two ends. Germline lookup yields CDR1 LGHDT and CDR2 YNNKEL (reference sequence).

The chain recombines TRBV27 with TRBJ2-2; 9 positions match TRBD1. V was pared by 2 bases and J by 7 bases, with 8 bases of the junction left unmatched. The length of the CDR3 is 16 residues. In germline, CDR1 is MNHEY, CDR2 SMNVEV (reference sequence). The CDR3, as DNA: TGTGCCAGCAGTTTAGAGGGGACAGGGTTCCTCGGGGAGCTGTTTTTT. It encodes CASSLEGTGFLGELFF.

The gene calls are TRBV20-1 and TRBJ2-3, with 9 bases fitting TRBD2. Per the germline V gene, CDR1 is DFQATT and CDR2 is SNEGSKA (reference sequence). There are 15 residues in the CDR3. V shed 3 bases, J shed 8 bases, and the junction held 12 bases outside the gene matches. CDR3 residues: CSASIGLALGVTQYF. CDR3 nucleotide sequence: TGCAGTGCTAGTATTGGACTAGCGCTAGGTGTTACGCAGTATTTT.

The chain joins TRBV5-1 to TRBJ1-2; tentatively, D is TRBD1 (6 bases). The germline gives CDR1 SGHRS, CDR2 YFSETQ. The CDR3 spans 14 residues. The V end was cut by 0 bases, the J end by 3 bases, with 9 bases between. The CDR3 loop is CASSLDGGYYGYTF. CDR3 coding DNA: TGCGCCAGCAGCTTGGATGGGGGCTACTATGGCTACACCTTC.

The chain couples TRBV11-2 to TRBJ1-6, with 7 bases that match TRBD1. Germline V CDR1 and CDR2: SGHAT, FQNNGV. The CDR3 has 15 amino acids. V shed 5 bases, J shed 9 bases, and the junction held 10 bases outside the gene matches. DNA for the CDR3: TGTGCCAGCAGCCAAGGGGGCGAGACGGGTTCACCCCTCCACTTT. Amino acid sequence: CASSQGGETGSPLHF.

The rearrangement links TRBV11-3 to TRBJ2-7, with D possibly matching TRBD1 (5 bases). The CDR3 is made up of 14 amino acids. V lost 6 bases to trimming and J lost 2 bases, with 14 bases between them. CDR1 is SGHNT and CDR2 is YENEEA in the germline V gene. CDR3 amino acids: CASSESRGTYEQYF. The DNA for the CDR3 is TGTGCCAGCAGTGAGTCTAGGGGAACCTACGAGCAGTACTTC. The variable domain in full, completed from reference TRBV11-3 and TRBJ2-7, reads EAGVVQSPRYKIIEKKQPVAFWCNPISGHNTLYWYLQNLGQGPELLIRYENEEAVDDSQLPKDRFSAERLKGVDSTLKIQPAELGDSAVYLCASSESRGTYEQYFGPGTRLTVT.